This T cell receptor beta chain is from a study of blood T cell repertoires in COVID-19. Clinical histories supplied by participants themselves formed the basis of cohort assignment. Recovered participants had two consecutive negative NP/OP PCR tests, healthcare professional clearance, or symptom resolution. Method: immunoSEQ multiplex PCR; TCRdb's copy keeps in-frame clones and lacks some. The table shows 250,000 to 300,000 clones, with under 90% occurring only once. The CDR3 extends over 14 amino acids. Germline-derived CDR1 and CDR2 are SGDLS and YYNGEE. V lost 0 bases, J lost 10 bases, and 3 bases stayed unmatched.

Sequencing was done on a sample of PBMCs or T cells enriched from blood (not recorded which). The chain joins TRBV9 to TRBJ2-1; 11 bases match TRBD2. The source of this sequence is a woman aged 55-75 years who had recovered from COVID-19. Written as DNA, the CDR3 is TGTGCCAGCAGCGTAGTGCTAGCGGGGGGCGAGCAGTTCTTC. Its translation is CASSVVLAGGEQFF.